Listed below are T cell receptor beta chains from one sample, sequenced in a study of T cell repertoires in cytomegalovirus infection. TCRdb processed the reads anew with MiXCR; each CDR3 protein has one entry. The sample includes over 55,000 distinct CDR3 sequences, over 20% of them seen just once. These receptors have no identified antigens. This specimen was CD8+ T cells from cultured PBMCs, taken from culture after CMV antigen stimulation. All receptors derive from a human donor in good health (CMV status not recorded). Some clones in this sample may be carry-over from other donors' samples. Each CDR3 is given with its conserved first and last residue. The order of the fields is D gene, clone size, J gene, V gene, CDR3 protein, CDR3 DNA. D genes are given only for firm matches. Only some rows state a clone size, as once, few, many or a class for expanded clones.

D gene: -; clone size: few; J gene: TRBJ1-1; V gene: TRBV12-3/TRBV12-4; CDR3 protein: CASSVPGQPEAFF; CDR3 DNA: TGTGCCAGCAGTGTCCCAGGGCAACCTGAAGCTTTCTTT
D gene: -; clone size: -; J gene: TRBJ1-2; V gene: TRBV25-1; CDR3 protein: CASSALHGGGYGYTF; CDR3 DNA: TGTGCCAGCAGCGCACTCCATGGGGGTGGCTATGGCTACACCTTC
D gene: -; clone size: -; J gene: TRBJ1-5; V gene: TRBV18; CDR3 protein: CASSIQSNQPQHF; CDR3 DNA: TGTGCCAGCTCAATCCAGTCGAATCAGCCCCAGCATTTT
D gene: TRBD1; clone size: -; J gene: TRBJ1-5; V gene: TRBV6-1; CDR3 protein: CASSSRPQGKGNQPQHF; CDR3 DNA: TGTGCCAGCAGCTCAAGACCACAGGGGAAGGGCAATCAGCCCCAGCATTTT
D gene: TRBD2; clone size: -; J gene: TRBJ2-5; V gene: TRBV7-2; CDR3 protein: CASSLTWSGGFEETQYF; CDR3 DNA: TGTGCCAGCAGCTTAACTTGGAGCGGGGGATTCGAAGAGACCCAGTACTTC
D gene: TRBD2; clone size: -; J gene: TRBJ2-3; V gene: TRBV12-3/TRBV12-4; CDR3 protein: CASSLGLAYTQYF; CDR3 DNA: TGTGCCAGCAGTTTGGGACTAGCCTACACGCAGTATTTT
D gene: -; clone size: -; J gene: TRBJ1-2; V gene: TRBV13; CDR3 protein: CASSLVSGGRGYTF; CDR3 DNA: TGTGCCAGCAGCTTAGTGTCGGGGGGCCGAGGCTACACCTTC
D gene: -; clone size: -; J gene: TRBJ1-2; V gene: TRBV7-9; CDR3 protein: CASSLYNYGYTF; CDR3 DNA: TGTGCCAGCAGCTTATATAACTATGGCTACACCTTC
D gene: -; clone size: -; J gene: TRBJ2-2; V gene: TRBV20-1; CDR3 protein: CSARSGTGELFF; CDR3 DNA: TGCAGTGCTAGAAGTGGCACCGGGGAGCTGTTTTTT
D gene: -; clone size: few; J gene: TRBJ1-5; V gene: TRBV20-1; CDR3 protein: CSARDFTNTHQPQHF; CDR3 DNA: TGCAGTGCTAGAGATTTTACAAATACGCATCAGCCCCAGCATTTT
D gene: -; clone size: many; J gene: TRBJ2-2; V gene: TRBV27; CDR3 protein: CASSLEGRTGELFF; CDR3 DNA: TGTGCCAGCAGTTTAGAGGGTCGGACCGGGGAGCTGTTTTTT
D gene: -; clone size: -; J gene: TRBJ2-5; V gene: TRBV5-1; CDR3 protein: CASSLVVQGQETQYF; CDR3 DNA: TGCGCCAGCAGCTTGGTCGTCCAGGGACAAGAGACCCAGTACTTC
D gene: -; clone size: few; J gene: TRBJ1-6; V gene: TRBV27; CDR3 protein: CASSFRTSLNSPLHF; CDR3 DNA: TGTGCCAGCAGTTTCCGGACATCTCTAAATTCACCCCTCCACTTT
D gene: -; clone size: -; J gene: TRBJ1-1; V gene: TRBV10-3; CDR3 protein: CAISGAGNYAEAFF; CDR3 DNA: TGTGCCATCAGTGGGGCAGGGAACTACGCTGAAGCTTTCTTT
D gene: -; clone size: few; J gene: TRBJ2-5; V gene: TRBV20-1; CDR3 protein: CSARDRRETQYF; CDR3 DNA: TGCAGTGCTAGAGACAGGAGGGAGACCCAGTACTTC
D gene: -; clone size: many; J gene: TRBJ2-7; V gene: TRBV7-2; CDR3 protein: CASSFRDGSYEQYF; CDR3 DNA: TGTGCCAGCAGCTTTCGGGACGGGAGCTACGAGCAGTACTTC
D gene: -; clone size: few; J gene: TRBJ1-1; V gene: TRBV7-2; CDR3 protein: CASSSRVGVIENTEAFF; CDR3 DNA: TGTGCCAGCAGCTCGCGGGTGGGGGTGATTGAGAACACTGAAGCTTTCTTT
D gene: -; clone size: few; J gene: TRBJ1-2; V gene: TRBV7-2; CDR3 protein: CASSLGPYTSYGYTF; CDR3 DNA: TGTGCCAGCAGCTTAGGACCTTACACCTCCTATGGCTACACCTTC
D gene: -; clone size: few; J gene: TRBJ2-7; V gene: TRBV30; CDR3 protein: CAWSRESGPYEQYF; CDR3 DNA: TGTGCCTGGAGCAGGGAATCGGGCCCCTACGAGCAGTACTTC
D gene: TRBD1; clone size: -; J gene: TRBJ2-3; V gene: TRBV7-9; CDR3 protein: CASSLTPGQGLETDTQYF; CDR3 DNA: TGTGCCAGCAGCCTGACGCCGGGACAGGGATTAGAGACAGATACGCAGTATTTT
D gene: -; clone size: few; J gene: TRBJ2-5; V gene: TRBV6-5; CDR3 protein: CASSYSSGLLTETQYF; CDR3 DNA: TGTGCCAGCAGTTACTCTTCGGGACTCCTCACCGAGACCCAGTACTTC
D gene: -; clone size: -; J gene: TRBJ2-7; V gene: TRBV12-3/TRBV12-4; CDR3 protein: CASSLLSSGFEYEQYF; CDR3 DNA: TGTGCCAGCAGCCTACTCTCTTCGGGGTTTGAATACGAGCAGTACTTC
D gene: -; clone size: few; J gene: TRBJ2-7; V gene: TRBV5-6; CDR3 protein: CASSGPLQSSYEQYF; CDR3 DNA: TGTGCCAGCAGCGGCCCCCTCCAGAGCTCCTACGAGCAGTACTTC
D gene: TRBD1; clone size: -; J gene: TRBJ1-5; V gene: TRBV10-3; CDR3 protein: CAISDAGQGDDQPQHF; CDR3 DNA: TGTGCCATCAGTGATGCCGGACAGGGCGACGATCAGCCCCAGCATTTT
D gene: TRBD2; clone size: few; J gene: TRBJ2-1; V gene: TRBV7-6; CDR3 protein: CASSWGTSGGTQNEQFF; CDR3 DNA: TGTGCCAGCAGCTGGGGGACTAGCGGGGGGACGCAAAATGAGCAGTTCTTC
D gene: -; clone size: few; J gene: TRBJ1-1; V gene: TRBV6-6; CDR3 protein: CASTQHPNTEAFF; CDR3 DNA: TGTGCCAGCACCCAACACCCGAACACTGAAGCTTTCTTT
D gene: -; clone size: -; J gene: TRBJ2-7; V gene: TRBV6-2/TRBV6-3; CDR3 protein: CARHQDSYEQYF; CDR3 DNA: TGTGCCCGCCACCAGGATTCCTACGAGCAGTACTTC
D gene: -; clone size: few; J gene: TRBJ1-1; V gene: TRBV28; CDR3 protein: CASSFYIAGETEAFF; CDR3 DNA: TGTGCCAGCAGTTTTTATATAGCTGGGGAGACTGAAGCTTTCTTT
D gene: -; clone size: -; J gene: TRBJ1-1; V gene: TRBV11-2; CDR3 protein: CASSLTVLLGTEAFF; CDR3 DNA: TGTGCCAGCAGCTTGACAGTCCTGCTCGGCACTGAAGCTTTCTTT
D gene: -; clone size: -; J gene: TRBJ1-5; V gene: TRBV7-2; CDR3 protein: CASSLDGRSPQHF; CDR3 DNA: TGTGCCAGCAGCTTGGATGGTAGGAGCCCCCAGCATTTT
D gene: TRBD1; clone size: -; J gene: TRBJ2-7; V gene: TRBV6-1; CDR3 protein: CATRGYARDRGTYEQYF; CDR3 DNA: TGTGCCACCCGAGGGTATGCCCGGGACAGGGGAACCTACGAGCAGTACTTC
D gene: -; clone size: few; J gene: TRBJ1-1; V gene: TRBV6-2/TRBV6-3; CDR3 protein: CASSYRTYNTEAFF; CDR3 DNA: TGTGCCAGCAGTTACCGGACATATAACACTGAAGCTTTCTTT
D gene: -; clone size: -; J gene: TRBJ1-3; V gene: TRBV7-2; CDR3 protein: CASSLRRGISGNTIYF; CDR3 DNA: TGTGCCAGCAGCTTACGAAGGGGGATCTCTGGAAACACCATATATTTT
D gene: TRBD2; clone size: few; J gene: TRBJ2-5; V gene: TRBV6-6; CDR3 protein: CASSYPGLAGGRETQYF; CDR3 DNA: TGTGCCAGCAGTTACCCAGGACTAGCGGGGGGGCGAGAGACCCAGTACTTC
D gene: -; clone size: few; J gene: TRBJ2-3; V gene: TRBV7-2; CDR3 protein: CASSPAQSSTDTQYF; CDR3 DNA: TGTGCCAGCAGCCCCGCACAGTCTAGCACAGATACGCAGTATTTT
D gene: -; clone size: -; J gene: TRBJ2-2; V gene: TRBV7-9; CDR3 protein: CASSLKAGELFF; CDR3 DNA: TGTGCCAGCAGTCTCAAGGCCGGGGAGCTGTTTTTT
D gene: TRBD1; clone size: -; J gene: TRBJ1-2; V gene: TRBV19; CDR3 protein: CASSPTLSGTGRFYGYTF; CDR3 DNA: TGTGCCAGTAGTCCTACCCTTTCCGGGACAGGGCGATTCTATGGCTACACCTTC
D gene: -; clone size: -; J gene: TRBJ1-3; V gene: TRBV4-3; CDR3 protein: CASSQGAARASGNTIYF; CDR3 DNA: TGCGCCAGCAGCCAAGGGGCTGCAAGGGCCTCTGGAAACACCATATATTTT